The 20 T cell receptor beta chains below all came from one sample that was sequenced in a study of blood T cell repertoires in COVID-19. Generated by immunoSEQ multiplex PCR, the TCRdb table keeps only in-frame clones and is missing some. The sample shows 200,000 or so clones, 88% of them seen only once. The specimen sequenced was peripheral blood. Receptors were obtained from a man between 65 and 85 years old with acute or convalescent COVID-19.

The CDR3 nucleotides are TGTGCCAGCAGTGAAACACCGCTGGAAGCTTTCTTT. Amino acids: CASSETPLEAFF. This chain connects TRBV2 to TRBJ1-1, with no clear D. The germline V gene encodes CDR1 SNHLY and CDR2 FYNNEI. The CDR3 is 12 residues long. V lost 2 bases and J lost 8, with 9 bases in between.

This sequence joins TRBV28 and TRBJ1-5, with TRBD1 matching 11 bases. The J segment lost 5 bases and the V segment lost 5 bases, leaving 5 bases of the junction unmatched. In germline, CDR1 is MDHEN, CDR2 SYDVKM. The CDR3 runs 15 residues. The DNA of the CDR3 is TGTGCCAGCAGTGGACAGGGGGCAGGAGATCAGCCCCAGCATTTT. Encoded protein: CASSGQGAGDQPQHF.

The J gene is TRBJ1-5, the V gene TRBV3-1 (or the pseudogene TRBV3-2); D is undetermined. The V end was cut by 5 bases, the J end by 0 bases, with 5 bases between. The CDR3 runs to 13 residues. Looked up from germline, CDR1 is LGHDT and CDR2 is YNNKEL (reference sequence). For the CDR3, the DNA is TGTGCCAGCAGCTCGTATAGCAATCAGCCCCAGCATTTT. Protein product: CASSSYSNQPQHF.

The chain combines TRBV27 with TRBJ1-1, with 7 bases lining up with TRBD1. The CDR3 extends over 14 amino acids. V lost 5 bases, J lost 1 base, and 4 bases stayed unmatched. Germline V gives CDR1 MNHEY, CDR2 SMNVEV (reference sequence). The CDR3 region is CASSPDRANTEAFF. CDR3 sequence (DNA): TGTGCCAGCAGTCCCGACAGGGCGAACACTGAAGCTTTCTTT.

The gene calls are TRBV29-1 and TRBJ2-1; D gene ambiguous. Trimming took off 7 bases at V and 8 bases at J, with 9 bases between the two ends. The germline V gene encodes CDR1 SQVTM and CDR2 ANQGSEA. The CDR3 loop spans 10 amino acids. The CDR3 spells CSGLSDEQFF. The CDR3 DNA sequence: TGCAGCGGCTTATCGGATGAGCAGTTCTTC.

The chain links TRBV2 to TRBJ1-2, with a possible D match to TRBD1 (6 bases). This CDR3 spans 13 amino acids. The germline V and J ends were trimmed by 5 bases and 8 bases, with 15 bases remaining between them. CDR1 and CDR2 (germline): SNHLY, FYNNEI. CDR3 bases: TGTGCCAGCAGTCTTGGACAGAATCGCGGCTACACCTTC. Its protein is CASSLGQNRGYTF.

This clone was counted once. The chain carries TRBV2 and TRBJ2-1; D may be TRBD1 (7 bases). CDR1 is SNHLY and CDR2 is FYNNEI in the germline V gene. Trimming shortened V by 3 bases and J by 7 bases, and 13 bases separated the two germline ends. The CDR3 is 14 residues long. CDR3 in amino acids: CASSDDPGGNEQFF. The DNA of the CDR3 is TGTGCCAGCAGTGACGACCCAGGGGGGAATGAGCAGTTCTTC. Using reference TRBV2 and TRBJ2-1 for the parts outside the CDR3, the full variable domain is EPEVTQTPSHQVTQMGQEVILRCVPISNHLYFYWYRQILGQKVEFLVSFYNNEISEKSEIFDDQFSVERPDGSNFTLKIRSTKLEDSAMYFCASSDDPGGNEQFFGPGTRLTVL.

This chain connects TRBV20-1 to TRBJ1-1; no firm D call. Trimming shortened V by 3 bases and J by 6 bases, and 20 bases separated the two germline ends. The CDR3 has 15 amino acids. The germline CDR1 and CDR2 sequences are DFQATT and SNEGSKA (reference sequence). In DNA form, the CDR3 reads TGCAGTGCTAGTCTTCAACTCCTTCATGCGGCTGAAGCTTTCTTT. Translated, it gives CSASLQLLHAAEAFF.

This sequence joins TRBV5-4 and TRBJ2-5; a weak D match, TRBD1 (5 bases). The germline V gene has CDR1 SGHNT and CDR2 YYREEE (reference sequence). CDR3 length equals 14 residues. Trimming took 2 bases from V and 2 from J, leaving 10 bases between them. The CDR3 DNA is TGTGCCAGCAGCTTCCCAGGGAATCAAGAGACCCAGTACTTC. Protein: CASSFPGNQETQYF. The variable domain in full, with the rest retrieved from reference TRBV5-4 and TRBJ2-5, is ETGVTQSPTHLIKTRGQQVTLRCSSQSGHNTVSWYQQALGQGPQFIFQYYREEENGRGNFPPRFSGLQFPNYSSELNVNALELDDSALYLCASSFPGNQETQYFGPGTRLLVL.

This chain links TRBV4-1 with TRBJ1-6, with D unresolved. CDR3 length: 17 amino acids. V lost 2 bases and J lost 0, with 11 bases in between. CDR1 and CDR2 from the germline V gene are MGHRA and YSYEKL. The CDR3 DNA sequence: TGCGCCAGCAGCCAACGGCCGCCTAGCTCCTATAATTCACCCCTCCACTTT. This translates into CASSQRPPSSYNSPLHF.

V is TRBV7-3 and J is TRBJ2-2, with 7 bases fitting TRBD2. Germline V gene data show CDR1 as SGHTA and CDR2 as FQGTGA. J was trimmed by 5 bases and V by 5 bases; bases with no gene match: 5. This CDR3 has 14 residues. The CDR3 is CASSPAAGTGELFF. CDR3 DNA: TGTGCCAGCAGCCCCGCAGCGGGAACCGGGGAGCTGTTTTTT. Filled out from reference TRBV7-3 and TRBJ2-2, the complete variable domain reads GAGVSQTPSNKVTEKGKYVELRCDPISGHTALYWYRQSLGQGPEFLIYFQGTGAADDSGLPNDRFFAVRPEGSVSTLKIQRTERGDSAVYLCASSPAAGTGELFFGEGSRLTVL.

This clone has just one count. The chain recombines TRBV10-3 with TRBJ1-1, with D possibly being TRBD1 (6 bases). V was clipped by 8 bases and J by 4 bases, with 11 bases between them. CDR1 is ENHRY and CDR2 is SYGVKD in the germline V gene. CDR3 size: 12 residues. The CDR3 DNA is TGTGCCATCGGGGGGGGGCCCACTGAAGCTTTCTTT. Translating it yields CAIGGGPTEAFF.

This rearrangement joins TRBV6-5 to TRBJ1-1; 7 nucleotides line up with TRBD1. Trimming cost V 3 bases and J 5 bases; bases outside gene matches: 3. Germline V lookup: CDR1 MNHEY, CDR2 SVGAGI. The CDR3 is made up of 13 amino acids. The CDR3: CASSYPGQTEAFF. In DNA, the CDR3 is TGTGCCAGCAGTTATCCGGGACAGACTGAAGCTTTCTTT.

Of note for this clone: In the same sample, other DNA sequences code for this CDR3. V usage is TRBV7-8 and J usage is TRBJ1-1; D remains unclear. Germline CDR1 and CDR2: SGHVS and FQNEAQ. There are 12 residues in the CDR3. V was clipped by 5 bases and J by 3 bases, with 7 bases between them. The CDR3 bases are TGTGCCAGCAGCCCGGGGTACACTGAAGCTTTCTTT. Translating gives CASSPGYTEAFF.

The chain carries TRBV2 and TRBJ1-3; 11 nucleotides align to TRBD1. The trim removed 6 bases at V and 2 bases at J, leaving 0 bases unmatched. CDR3 length equals 14 residues. Germline V gene lookup returns CDR1 SNHLY and CDR2 FYNNEI. The CDR3 sequence is CASRDRGPGNTIYF. In DNA form, the CDR3 reads TGTGCCAGCAGGGACAGGGGGCCTGGAAACACCATATATTTT.

This clone was found once. The chain uses TRBV30 and TRBJ2-3; 9 bases fit TRBD2. Per germline, CDR1 GTSNPN and CDR2 SVGIG (reference sequence). Trimming took 7 bases from V and 0 from J; bases not matched to a gene: 2. The CDR3 totals 13 residues. The CDR3 protein is CAFLAGSTDTQYF. The CDR3 DNA reads TGTGCCTTCCTAGCGGGAAGCACAGATACGCAGTATTTT.

Regarding this clone: The sample holds other DNA sequences that translate to the same CDR3. CDR3 residues: CASSPGLYNEQFF. DNA for the CDR3: TGTGCCAGCTCACCAGGGCTATACAATGAGCAGTTCTTC. This chain links TRBV18 with TRBJ2-1; D ambiguous. The CDR3 sequence is 13 residues long. The V gene's germline CDR1 is KGHSH and CDR2 LQKENI. Trimming shortened V by 2 bases and J by 4 bases, and 6 bases separated the two germline ends.

The V and J genes are TRBV2 and TRBJ2-7; the D gene is possibly TRBD2 (6 bases). Per germline, CDR1 SNHLY and CDR2 FYNNEI. Trimming shortened V by 3 bases and J by 2 bases, and 11 bases separated the two germline ends. This CDR3 comprises 14 residues. The CDR3 nucleotides are TGTGCCAGCAGTGACCCTAGCGAAACCTACGAGCAGTACTTC. This codes for CASSDPSETYEQYF.

J is TRBJ2-7 and V is TRBV12-3 or TRBV12-4; D remains unclear. The CDR3 loop spans 11 amino acids. Between the trimmed V and J ends, which lost 4 bases and 3 bases, there was a span of 4 bases. The CDR3 DNA is TGTGCCAGCAGTTCCCACTACGAGCAGTACTTC. This encodes CASSSHYEQYF.

V and J are TRBV19 and TRBJ1-2; D is possibly TRBD1 (6 bases). CDR1 and CDR2 (germline): LNHDA, SQIVND (reference sequence). V lost 7 bases, J lost 4 bases, and 16 bases lay in between. The CDR3 has 14 amino acids. Written as DNA, the CDR3 is TGTGCCAGTAACCCAGGGGCCGGTGGCTATGGCTACACCTTC. Protein sequence: CASNPGAGGYGYTF.